These T cell receptor beta chains were read from a single sample in a study of CD8+ T cells in alopecia areata. Only in-frame clones appear in the TCRdb table, and some are missing; sequencing was by immunoSEQ multiplex PCR. The sample contains roughly 97,000 clones, 41% of which appear only once. Input material: CD4+ T cells sorted from blood. These receptors all stem from a human donor with alopecia areata. The CDR3 runs from the conserved cysteine through the conserved F or W. A D gene is named only where the DNA matches it firmly. Size values are once, few and many counts, or a class for expanded clones, and some rows have none.

len	d_gene	abundance	v_gene	j_gene	CDR3nt	CDR3aa
14	.	.	TRBV25-1	TRBJ2-5	TGTGCCAGCAGTGGGTATACAGGGTATGAGACCCAGTACTTC	CASSGYTGYETQYF
15	.	few	TRBV6-6	TRBJ2-1	TGTGCCAGCAGTCTCGACAGGAGCTCCTACAATGAGCAGTTCTTC	CASSLDRSSYNEQFF
15	.	.	TRBV11-2	TRBJ2-4	TGTGCCAGCAGCCGGCCCGGGATAGCCAAAAACATTCAGTACTTC	CASSRPGIAKNIQYF
14	.	.	TRBV23-1	TRBJ2-5	TGCGCCAGCAGTCAAAGACGGACTCCTGGGACCCAGTACTTC	CASSQRRTPGTQYF
15	.	.	TRBV19	TRBJ2-2	TGTGCCAGTAGTAGGGTTAGCGGTACCGGCGGGGAGCTGTTTTTT	CASSRVSGTGGELFF
13	.	.	TRBV28	TRBJ2-5	TGTGCCAGCAGTTTAGCTGTACCGGGGACCCAGTACTTC	CASSLAVPGTQYF
14	.	.	TRBV30	TRBJ2-3	TGTGCCTGGATCACAAGGGGGGGCGAGGATACGCAGTATTTT	CAWITRGGEDTQYF
14	.	.	TRBV7-8	TRBJ1-5	TGTGCCAGCAGCTCCGACAGGCGTAATCAGCCCCAGCATTTT	CASSSDRRNQPQHF
14	.	.	TRBV6-5	TRBJ2-7	TGTGCCAGCGGTACTCAGCGGCTTAGGGGCGAGCAGTACTTC	CASGTQRLRGEQYF
13	.	few	TRBV30	TRBJ2-1	TGTGCCTGGAGTGTCCCGATAAGGTATGAGCAGTTCTTC	CAWSVPIRYEQFF
18	TRBD1	.	TRBV29-1	TRBJ2-2	TGCAGCGTTGAAGAAACAGCCGGGACAGGAGCGAGCACCGGGGAGCTGTTTTTT	CSVEETAGTGASTGELFF
17	.	few	TRBV7-9	TRBJ2-1	TGTGCCAGCAGCTTAGCGCAGGGGCGCGAGGTATACAATGAGCAGTTCTTC	CASSLAQGREVYNEQFF
14	.	.	TRBV5-1	TRBJ1-3	TGCGCCAGCAGCCTAGGGACCTCTGGAAACACCATATATTTT	CASSLGTSGNTIYF
16	.	.	TRBV28	TRBJ1-1	TGTGCCAGCAGTGTCCGGGACGGGAGCATGAACACTGAAGCTTTCTTT	CASSVRDGSMNTEAFF
14	TRBD2	once	TRBV6-5	TRBJ2-7	TGTGCCAGCAGCGATAATAGATGGGGGGGAGAGCAGTACTTC	CASSDNRWGGEQYF
15	.	.	TRBV7-9	TRBJ1-1	TGTGCCAGCAGCTTAGCTCCAGGAGGGGACACTGAAGCTTTCTTT	CASSLAPGGDTEAFF
13	TRBD1	few	TRBV29-1	TRBJ2-3	TGCAGCGTACGACAGGGGGGCACAGATACGCAGTATTTT	CSVRQGGTDTQYF
15	.	.	TRBV18	TRBJ2-1	TGTGCCAGCTCACCCCAGGGGACGGCAGACAATGAGCAGTTCTTC	CASSPQGTADNEQFF
14	.	.	TRBV6-5	TRBJ1-5	TGTGCCAGCAGTTACTCAGGGGGGACGCAGCCCCAGCATTTT	CASSYSGGTQPQHF
12	.	once	TRBV5-4	TRBJ1-2	TGTGCCAGCAGCTCGGACAGCGATGGCTACACCTTC	CASSSDSDGYTF
14	.	.	TRBV9	TRBJ2-5	TGTGCCAGCAGCGTAGCTGGAGAACAAGAGACCCAGTACTTC	CASSVAGEQETQYF
16	.	.	TRBV5-1	TRBJ2-1	TGCGCCAGCAGCTCCGGTGGTGCGGGACAAGACAATGAGCAGTTCTTC	CASSSGGAGQDNEQFF
13	.	.	TRBV30	TRBJ2-1	TGTGCCTGGAGTGTGAGACGAGACAATGAGCAGTTCTTC	CAWSVRRDNEQFF
14	TRBD1	few	TRBV9	TRBJ1-5	TGTGCCAGCAGTCCCACAGGGGTCGGTCAGCCCCAGCATTTT	CASSPTGVGQPQHF
14	TRBD2	.	TRBV29-1	TRBJ2-1	TGCAGCGTCCTACCGGGACTACATGACAATGAGCAGTTCTTC	CSVLPGLHDNEQFF
15	.	once	TRBV30	TRBJ2-4	TGTGCCTGGTCCCGGGGACGGCTAGCCAAAAACATTCAGTACTTC	CAWSRGRLAKNIQYF
16	.	.	TRBV18	TRBJ2-3	TGTGCCAGCTCACAACAAGGAGCAACTAGCACAGATACGCAGTATTTT	CASSQQGATSTDTQYF
13	TRBD1	.	TRBV30	TRBJ1-1	TGTGCCTGGAGCCGGGACAGTAACACTGAAGCTTTCTTT	CAWSRDSNTEAFF
10	.	.	TRBV7-3	TRBJ2-7	TGTGCCAGCAACTCGTTGGAGCAGTACTTC	CASNSLEQYF
13	.	.	TRBV2	TRBJ2-7	TGTGCCAGCATAGGTCAGAGCTTCTACGAGCAGTACTTC	CASIGQSFYEQYF
15	TRBD1	.	TRBV30	TRBJ1-6	TGTGCCTGGATTAGGGACAGCTCCTATAATTCACCCCTCCACTTT	CAWIRDSSYNSPLHF
18	TRBD2	few	TRBV14	TRBJ2-5	TGTGCCAGCAGCCAAGGCCCAGACGGCCTAGCGGGGGTGGCGACCCAGTACTTC	CASSQGPDGLAGVATQYF